This entry is about one TCR beta chain. The sample is drawn from a study of T cell changes during pregnancy in multiple sclerosis. This CDR3 spans 14 amino acids. Deletions cut 0 bases from V and 5 bases from J, with 11 bases between. Germline loops: CDR1 SGDLS, CDR2 YYNGEE. TCRdb's copy holds only in-frame clones and misses some; the assay was immunoSEQ multiplex PCR. The table shows around 47,000 clones, with around 96% occurring only once. This sequence was found in a female donor with multiple sclerosis, enrolled in a pregnancy study. The genes are TRBV9 and TRBJ2-5; D gene uncertain. The source material was peripheral blood, sampled in the second trimester of pregnancy. The DNA of the CDR3 is TGTGCCAGCAGCGTAGAGGCGACAACGGAGACCCAGTACTTC. Translation gives CASSVEATTETQYF.